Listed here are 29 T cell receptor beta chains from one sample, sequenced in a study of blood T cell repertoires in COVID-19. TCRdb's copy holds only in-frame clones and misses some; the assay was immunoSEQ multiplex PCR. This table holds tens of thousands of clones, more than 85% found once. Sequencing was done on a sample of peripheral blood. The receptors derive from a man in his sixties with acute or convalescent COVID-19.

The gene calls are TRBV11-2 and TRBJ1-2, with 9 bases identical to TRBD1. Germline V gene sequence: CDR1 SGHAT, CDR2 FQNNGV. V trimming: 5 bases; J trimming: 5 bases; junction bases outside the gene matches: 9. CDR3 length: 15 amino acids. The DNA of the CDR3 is TGTGCCAGCAGCCAAACGACGACAGGGGGGTATGGCTACACCTTC. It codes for CASSQTTTGGYGYTF.

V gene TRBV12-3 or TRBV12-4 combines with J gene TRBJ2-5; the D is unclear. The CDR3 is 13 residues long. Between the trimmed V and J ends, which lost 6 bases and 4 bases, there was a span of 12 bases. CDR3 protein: CASSPEARETQYF. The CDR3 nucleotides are TGTGCCAGCAGCCCCGAGGCCCGAGAGACCCAGTACTTC.

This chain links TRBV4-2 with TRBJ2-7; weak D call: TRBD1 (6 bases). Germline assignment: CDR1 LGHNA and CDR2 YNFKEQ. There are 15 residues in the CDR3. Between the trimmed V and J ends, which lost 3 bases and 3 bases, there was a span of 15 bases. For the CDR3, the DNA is TGTGCCAGCAGCCACAGAGACGGACAGATCTACGAGCAGTACTTC. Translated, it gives CASSHRDGQIYEQYF.

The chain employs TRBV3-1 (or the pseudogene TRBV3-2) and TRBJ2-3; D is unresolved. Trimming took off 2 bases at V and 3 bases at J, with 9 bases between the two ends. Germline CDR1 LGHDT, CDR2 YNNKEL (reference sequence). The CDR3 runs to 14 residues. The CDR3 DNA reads TGTGCCAGCAGCCAACTCTTAGATACAGATACGCAGTATTTT. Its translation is CASSQLLDTDTQYF.

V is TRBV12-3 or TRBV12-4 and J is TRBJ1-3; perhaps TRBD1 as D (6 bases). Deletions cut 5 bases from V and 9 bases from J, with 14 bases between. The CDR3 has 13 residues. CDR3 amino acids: CASSLGGEGTIYF. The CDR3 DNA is TGTGCCAGCAGTCTTGGGGGCGAGGGCACCATATATTTT.

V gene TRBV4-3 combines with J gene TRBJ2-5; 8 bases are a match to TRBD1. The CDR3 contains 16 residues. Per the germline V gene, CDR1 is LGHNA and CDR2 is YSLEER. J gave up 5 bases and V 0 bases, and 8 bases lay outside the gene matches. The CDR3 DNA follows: TGCGCCAGCAGCCAAGAGTGGCAGGGGGCTTTCGAGACCCAGTACTTC. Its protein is CASSQEWQGAFETQYF.

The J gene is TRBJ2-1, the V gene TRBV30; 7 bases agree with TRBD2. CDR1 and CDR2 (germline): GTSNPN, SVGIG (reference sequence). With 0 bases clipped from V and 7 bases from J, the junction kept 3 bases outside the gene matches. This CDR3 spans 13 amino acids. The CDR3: CAWSVGGSNEQFF. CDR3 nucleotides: TGTGCCTGGAGTGTGGGCGGGAGTAATGAGCAGTTCTTC.

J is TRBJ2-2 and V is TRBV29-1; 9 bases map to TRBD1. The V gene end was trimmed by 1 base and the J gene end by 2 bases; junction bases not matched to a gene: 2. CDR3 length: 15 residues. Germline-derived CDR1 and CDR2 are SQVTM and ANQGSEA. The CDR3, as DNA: TGCAGCGTTGAAGGGGACAGGGAAAACACCGGGGAGCTGTTTTTT. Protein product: CSVEGDRENTGELFF.

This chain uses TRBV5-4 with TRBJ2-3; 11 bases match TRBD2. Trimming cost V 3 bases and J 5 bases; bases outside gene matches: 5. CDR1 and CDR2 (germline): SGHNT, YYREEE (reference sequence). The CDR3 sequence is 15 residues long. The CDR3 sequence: CASSSLAGVQDTQYF. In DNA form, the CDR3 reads TGTGCCAGCAGCTCACTAGCGGGAGTTCAAGATACGCAGTATTTT.

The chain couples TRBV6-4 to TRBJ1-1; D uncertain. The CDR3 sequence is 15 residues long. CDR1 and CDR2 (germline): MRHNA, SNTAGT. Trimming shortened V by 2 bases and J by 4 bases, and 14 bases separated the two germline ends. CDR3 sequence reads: CASSDEEGPGTEAFF. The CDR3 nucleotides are TGTGCCAGCAGTGACGAGGAGGGCCCAGGCACTGAAGCTTTCTTT.

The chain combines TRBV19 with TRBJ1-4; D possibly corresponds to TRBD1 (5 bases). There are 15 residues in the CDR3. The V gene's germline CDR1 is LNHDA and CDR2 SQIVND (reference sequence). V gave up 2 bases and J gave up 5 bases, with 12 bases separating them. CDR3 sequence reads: CASSISDSRNEKLFF. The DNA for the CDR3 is TGTGCCAGTAGTATAAGTGACAGTCGAAATGAAAAACTGTTTTTT.

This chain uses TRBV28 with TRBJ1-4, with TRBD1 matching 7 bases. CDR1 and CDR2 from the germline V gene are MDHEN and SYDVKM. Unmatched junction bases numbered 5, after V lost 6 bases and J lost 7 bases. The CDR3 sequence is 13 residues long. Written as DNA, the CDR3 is TGTGCCAGCAGGCAGGGACAGACTGAAAAACTGTTTTTT. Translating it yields CASRQGQTEKLFF.

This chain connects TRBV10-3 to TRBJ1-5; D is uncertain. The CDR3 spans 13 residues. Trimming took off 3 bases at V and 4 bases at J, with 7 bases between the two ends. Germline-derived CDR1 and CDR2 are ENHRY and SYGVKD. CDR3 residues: CAISDEGNQPQHF. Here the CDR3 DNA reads TGTGCCATCAGTGATGAGGGAAATCAGCCCCAGCATTTT.

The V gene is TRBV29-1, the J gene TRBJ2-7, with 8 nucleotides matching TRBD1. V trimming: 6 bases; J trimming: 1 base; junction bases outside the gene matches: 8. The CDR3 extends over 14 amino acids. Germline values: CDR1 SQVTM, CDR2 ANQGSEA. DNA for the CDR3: TGCAGCGTCCTACAGGGGGACCCATCCTACGAGCAGTACTTC. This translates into CSVLQGDPSYEQYF.

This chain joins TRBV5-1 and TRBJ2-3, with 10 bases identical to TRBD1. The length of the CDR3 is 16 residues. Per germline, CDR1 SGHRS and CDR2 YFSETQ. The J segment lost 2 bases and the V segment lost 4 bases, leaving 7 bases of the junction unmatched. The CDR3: CASSPRTGGVTDTQYF. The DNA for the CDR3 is TGCGCCAGCAGCCCACGGACAGGGGGGGTCACAGATACGCAGTATTTT.

The CDR3 DNA sequence: TGTGCCAGCAGTTACTCGACTGGCAATCAGCCCCAGCATTTT. This encodes CASSYSTGNQPQHF. The V gene is TRBV6-5, the J gene TRBJ1-5; D not resolved. The CDR3 covers 14 residues. Trimming took 0 bases from V and 2 from J, leaving 5 bases between them. The germline gives CDR1 MNHEY, CDR2 SVGAGI.

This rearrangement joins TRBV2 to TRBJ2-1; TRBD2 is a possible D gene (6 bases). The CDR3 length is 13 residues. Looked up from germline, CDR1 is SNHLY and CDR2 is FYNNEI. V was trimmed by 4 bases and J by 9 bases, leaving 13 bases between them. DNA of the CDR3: TGTGCCAGCAGTGGTGATGGGGGGTTTGAGCAGTTCTTC. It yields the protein CASSGDGGFEQFF.

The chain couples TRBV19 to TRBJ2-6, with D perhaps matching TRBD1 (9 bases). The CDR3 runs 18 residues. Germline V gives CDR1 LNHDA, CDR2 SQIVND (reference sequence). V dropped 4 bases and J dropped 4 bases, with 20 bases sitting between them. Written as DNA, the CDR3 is TGTGCCAGTAGTACCCGGGGGGGACAGGGATTCGGGGCCAACGTCCTGACTTTC. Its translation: CASSTRGGQGFGANVLTF.

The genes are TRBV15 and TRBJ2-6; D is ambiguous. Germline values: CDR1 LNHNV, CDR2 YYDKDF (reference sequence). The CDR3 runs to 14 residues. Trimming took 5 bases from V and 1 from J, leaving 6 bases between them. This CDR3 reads CATSSRSGANVLTF. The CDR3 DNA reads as TGTGCCACCAGCTCTAGGTCTGGGGCCAACGTCCTGACTTTC.

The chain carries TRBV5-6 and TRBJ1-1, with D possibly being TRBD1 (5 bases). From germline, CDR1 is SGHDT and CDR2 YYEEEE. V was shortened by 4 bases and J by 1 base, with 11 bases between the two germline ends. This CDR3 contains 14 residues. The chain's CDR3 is CASSRPGQNTEAFF. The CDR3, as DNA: TGTGCCAGCAGCCGACCTGGACAGAACACTGAAGCTTTCTTT. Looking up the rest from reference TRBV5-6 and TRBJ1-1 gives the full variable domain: DAGVTQSPTHLIKTRGQQVTLRCSPKSGHDTVSWYQQALGQGPQFIFQYYEEEERQRGNFPDRFSGHQFPNYSSELNVNALLLGDSALYLCASSRPGQNTEAFFGQGTRLTVV.

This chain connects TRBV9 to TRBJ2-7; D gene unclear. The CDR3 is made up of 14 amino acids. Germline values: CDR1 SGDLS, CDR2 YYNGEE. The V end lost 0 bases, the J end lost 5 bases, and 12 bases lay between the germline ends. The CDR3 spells CASSVGPGENEQYF. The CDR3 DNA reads TGTGCCAGCAGCGTAGGTCCAGGTGAAAACGAGCAGTACTTC.

CDR3 sequence reads: CASSLEASETQYF. Written as DNA, the CDR3 is TGTGCCAGCAGCTTAGAAGCTTCAGAGACCCAGTACTTC. The V and J genes are TRBV7-2 and TRBJ2-5, with D hard to call. Germline CDR1 is SGHTA and CDR2 is FQGNSA. The CDR3 extends over 13 amino acids. V lost 1 base and J 4 bases, leaving 7 bases between the germline ends.

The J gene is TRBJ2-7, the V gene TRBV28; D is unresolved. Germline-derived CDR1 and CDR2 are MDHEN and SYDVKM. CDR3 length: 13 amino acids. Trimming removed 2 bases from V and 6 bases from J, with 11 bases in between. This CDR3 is CASSLTNVLEQYF. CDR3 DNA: TGTGCCAGCAGTTTAACTAACGTCCTCGAGCAGTACTTC.

The CDR3 coding sequence is TGTGCCAGCAGCCCATCCGGGACAGAGGTCTACGAGCAGTACTTC. It codes for CASSPSGTEVYEQYF. The J gene is TRBJ2-7, the V gene TRBV7-2; 7 positions match TRBD1. Germline V CDR1 and CDR2: SGHTA, FQGNSA. The CDR3 has 15 amino acids. The ends lost 5 bases at V and 3 bases at J; junction bases unmatched: 10.

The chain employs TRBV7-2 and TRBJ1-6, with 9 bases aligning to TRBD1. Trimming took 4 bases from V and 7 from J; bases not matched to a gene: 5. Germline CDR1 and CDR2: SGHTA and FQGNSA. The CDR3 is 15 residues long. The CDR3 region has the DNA TGTGCCAGCAGCTCACAGGGGGCTCGGAATTCACCCCTCCACTTT. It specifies CASSSQGARNSPLHF.

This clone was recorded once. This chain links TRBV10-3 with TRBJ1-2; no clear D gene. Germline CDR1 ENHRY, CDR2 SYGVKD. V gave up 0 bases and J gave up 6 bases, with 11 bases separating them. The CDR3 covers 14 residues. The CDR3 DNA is TGTGCCATCAGTGAGTCGACTGGTGGTGATGGCTACACCTTC. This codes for CAISESTGGDGYTF.

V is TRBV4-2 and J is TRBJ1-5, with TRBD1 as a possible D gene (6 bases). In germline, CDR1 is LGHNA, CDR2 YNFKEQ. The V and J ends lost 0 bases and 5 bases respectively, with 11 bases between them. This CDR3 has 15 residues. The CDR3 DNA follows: TGTGCCAGCAGCCAAGATTGGGACAAATATCAGCCCCAGCATTTT. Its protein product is CASSQDWDKYQPQHF.

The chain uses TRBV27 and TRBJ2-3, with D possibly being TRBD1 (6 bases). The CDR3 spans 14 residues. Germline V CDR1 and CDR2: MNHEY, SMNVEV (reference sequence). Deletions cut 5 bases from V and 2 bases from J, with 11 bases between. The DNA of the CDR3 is TGTGCCAGCAGTACAGGGTTCCCCACAGATACGCAGTATTTT. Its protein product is CASSTGFPTDTQYF.

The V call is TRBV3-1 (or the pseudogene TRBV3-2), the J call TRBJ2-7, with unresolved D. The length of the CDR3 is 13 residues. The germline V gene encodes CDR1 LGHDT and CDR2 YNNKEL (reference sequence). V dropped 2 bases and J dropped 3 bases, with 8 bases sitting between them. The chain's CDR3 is CASSQTLRYEQYF. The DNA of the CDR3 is TGTGCCAGCAGCCAAACACTACGCTACGAGCAGTACTTC.